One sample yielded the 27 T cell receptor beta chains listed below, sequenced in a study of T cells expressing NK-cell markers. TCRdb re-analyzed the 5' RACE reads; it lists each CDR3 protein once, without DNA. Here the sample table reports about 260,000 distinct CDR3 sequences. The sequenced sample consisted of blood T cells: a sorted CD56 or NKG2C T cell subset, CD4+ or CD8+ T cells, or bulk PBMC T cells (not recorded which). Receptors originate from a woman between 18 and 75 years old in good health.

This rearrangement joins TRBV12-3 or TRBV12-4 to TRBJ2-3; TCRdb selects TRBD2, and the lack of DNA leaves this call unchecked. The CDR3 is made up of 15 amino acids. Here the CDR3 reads CASSKRSASTDTQYF.

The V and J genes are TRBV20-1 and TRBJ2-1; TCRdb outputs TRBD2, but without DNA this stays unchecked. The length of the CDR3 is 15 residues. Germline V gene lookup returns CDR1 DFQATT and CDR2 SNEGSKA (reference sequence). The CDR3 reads CSARGTLESGYEQFF.

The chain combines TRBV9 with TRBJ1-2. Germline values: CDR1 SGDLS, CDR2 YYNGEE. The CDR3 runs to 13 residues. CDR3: CASSVVAWGGYTF.

The CDR3 reads CASSQPTQGGTDTQYF. J is TRBJ2-3 and V is TRBV4-1; TCRdb's D call, TRBD1, is unchecked because there is no DNA. Germline CDR1 MGHRA, CDR2 YSYEKL. The CDR3 covers 16 residues.

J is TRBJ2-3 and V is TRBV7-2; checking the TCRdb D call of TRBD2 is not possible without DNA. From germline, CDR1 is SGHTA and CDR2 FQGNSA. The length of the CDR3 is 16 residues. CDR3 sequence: CASRELSGSRADTQYF.

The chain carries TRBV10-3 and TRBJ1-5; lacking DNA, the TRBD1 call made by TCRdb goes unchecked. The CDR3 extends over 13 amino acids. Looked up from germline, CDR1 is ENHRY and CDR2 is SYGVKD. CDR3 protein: CAISRDNNQPQHF.

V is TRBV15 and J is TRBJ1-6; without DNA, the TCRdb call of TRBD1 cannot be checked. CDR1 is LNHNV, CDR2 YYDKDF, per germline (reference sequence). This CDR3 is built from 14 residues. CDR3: CATSREGANSPLHF.

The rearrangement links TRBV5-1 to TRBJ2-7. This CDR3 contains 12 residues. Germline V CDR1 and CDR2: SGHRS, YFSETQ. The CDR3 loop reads CASKPNSYEQYF.

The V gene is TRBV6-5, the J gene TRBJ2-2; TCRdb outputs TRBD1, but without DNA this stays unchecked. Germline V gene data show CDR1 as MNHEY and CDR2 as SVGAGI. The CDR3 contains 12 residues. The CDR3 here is CASSYWGGELFF.

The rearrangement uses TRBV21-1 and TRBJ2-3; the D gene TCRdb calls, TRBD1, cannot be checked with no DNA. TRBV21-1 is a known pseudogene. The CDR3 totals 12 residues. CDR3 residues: CASSKPGDTQYF.

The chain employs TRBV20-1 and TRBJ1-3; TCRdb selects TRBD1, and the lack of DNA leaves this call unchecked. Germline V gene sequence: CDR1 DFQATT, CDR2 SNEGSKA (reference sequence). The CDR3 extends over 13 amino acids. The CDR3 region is CSADPGDGNTIYF.

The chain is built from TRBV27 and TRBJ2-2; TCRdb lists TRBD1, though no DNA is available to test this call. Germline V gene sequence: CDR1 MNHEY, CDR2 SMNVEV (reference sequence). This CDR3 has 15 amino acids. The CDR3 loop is CASSRDRGDTGELFF.

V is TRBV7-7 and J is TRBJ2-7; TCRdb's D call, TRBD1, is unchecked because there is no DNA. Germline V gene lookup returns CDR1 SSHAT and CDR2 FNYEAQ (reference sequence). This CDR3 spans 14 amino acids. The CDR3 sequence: CASSRGQGAGEQYF. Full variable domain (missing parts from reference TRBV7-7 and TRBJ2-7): GAGVSQSPRYKVTKRGQDVTLRCDPISSHATLYWYQQALGQGPEFLTYFNYEAQPDKSGLPSDRFSAERPEGSISTLTIQRTEQRDSAMYRCASSRGQGAGEQYFGPGTRLTVT.

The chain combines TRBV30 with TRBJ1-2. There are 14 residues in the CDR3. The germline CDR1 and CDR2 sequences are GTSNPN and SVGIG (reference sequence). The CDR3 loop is CAWSASPVRYGYTF.

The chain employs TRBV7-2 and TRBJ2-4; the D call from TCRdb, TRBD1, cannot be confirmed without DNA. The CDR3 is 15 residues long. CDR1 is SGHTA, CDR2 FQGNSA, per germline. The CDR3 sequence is CASTKTGTGKNIQYF.

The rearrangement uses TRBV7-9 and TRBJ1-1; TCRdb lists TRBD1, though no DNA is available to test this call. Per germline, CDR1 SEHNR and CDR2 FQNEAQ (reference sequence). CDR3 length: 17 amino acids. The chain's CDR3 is CASLSGTAYPRTTEAFF. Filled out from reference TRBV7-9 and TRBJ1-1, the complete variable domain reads DTGVSQNPRHKITKRGQNVTFRCDPISEHNRLYWYRQTLGQGPEFLTYFQNEAQLEKSRLLSDRFSAERPKGSFSTLEIQRTEQGDSAMYLCASLSGTAYPRTTEAFFGQGTRLTVV.

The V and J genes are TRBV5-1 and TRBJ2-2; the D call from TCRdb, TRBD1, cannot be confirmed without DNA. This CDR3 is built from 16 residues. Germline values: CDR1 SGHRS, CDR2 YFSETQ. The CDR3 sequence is CASSGGQGNLAGELFF.

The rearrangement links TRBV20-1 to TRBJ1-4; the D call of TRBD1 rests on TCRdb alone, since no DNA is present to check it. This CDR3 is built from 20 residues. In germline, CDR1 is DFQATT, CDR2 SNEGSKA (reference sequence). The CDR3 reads CSARDLGNHTRQGRDEKLFF.

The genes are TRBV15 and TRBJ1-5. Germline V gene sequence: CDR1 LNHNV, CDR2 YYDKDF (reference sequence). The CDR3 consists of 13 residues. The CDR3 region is CATSRDPNQPQHF.

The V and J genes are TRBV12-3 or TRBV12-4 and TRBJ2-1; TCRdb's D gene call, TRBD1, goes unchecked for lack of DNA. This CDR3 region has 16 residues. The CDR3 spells CASTQLWGAQGAEQFF.

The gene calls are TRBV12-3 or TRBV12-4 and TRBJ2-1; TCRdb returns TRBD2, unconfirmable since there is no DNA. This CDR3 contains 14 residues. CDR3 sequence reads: CASSYLQREGEQFF.

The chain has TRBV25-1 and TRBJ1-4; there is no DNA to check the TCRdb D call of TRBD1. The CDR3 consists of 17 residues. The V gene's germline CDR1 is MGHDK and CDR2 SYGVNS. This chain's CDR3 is CASSEFTSGQGHEKLFF.

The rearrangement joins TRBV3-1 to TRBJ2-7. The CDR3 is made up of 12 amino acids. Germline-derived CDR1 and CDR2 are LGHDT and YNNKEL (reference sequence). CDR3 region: CASSQDLTAQYF.

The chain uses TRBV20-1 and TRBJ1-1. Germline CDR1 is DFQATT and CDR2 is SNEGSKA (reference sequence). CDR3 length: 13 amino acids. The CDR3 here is CSARGLRYTEAFF.

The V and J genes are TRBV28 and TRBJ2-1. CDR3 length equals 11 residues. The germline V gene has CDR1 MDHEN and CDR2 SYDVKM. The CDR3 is CASSFPNEQFF.

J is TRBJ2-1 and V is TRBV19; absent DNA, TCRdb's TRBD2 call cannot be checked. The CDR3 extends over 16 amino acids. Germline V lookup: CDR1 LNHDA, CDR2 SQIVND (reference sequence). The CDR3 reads CASSMPYLAGGNEQFF.

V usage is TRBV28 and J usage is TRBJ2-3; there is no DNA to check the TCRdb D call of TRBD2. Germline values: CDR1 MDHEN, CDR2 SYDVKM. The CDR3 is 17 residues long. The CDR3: CASSTPGLAGASDTQYF.